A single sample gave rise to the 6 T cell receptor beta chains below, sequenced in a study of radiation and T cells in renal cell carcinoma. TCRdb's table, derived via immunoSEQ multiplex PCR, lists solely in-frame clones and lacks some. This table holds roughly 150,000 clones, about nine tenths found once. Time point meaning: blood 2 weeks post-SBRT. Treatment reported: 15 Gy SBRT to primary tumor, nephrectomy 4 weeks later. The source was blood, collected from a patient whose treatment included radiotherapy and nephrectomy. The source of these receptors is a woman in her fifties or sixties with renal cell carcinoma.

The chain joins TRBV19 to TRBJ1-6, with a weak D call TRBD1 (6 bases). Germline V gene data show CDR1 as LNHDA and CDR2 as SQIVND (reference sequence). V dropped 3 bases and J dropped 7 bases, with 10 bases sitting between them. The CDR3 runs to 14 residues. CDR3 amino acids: CASSMLQGNSPLHF. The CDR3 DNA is TGTGCCAGTAGTATGTTACAGGGAAATTCACCCCTCCACTTT.

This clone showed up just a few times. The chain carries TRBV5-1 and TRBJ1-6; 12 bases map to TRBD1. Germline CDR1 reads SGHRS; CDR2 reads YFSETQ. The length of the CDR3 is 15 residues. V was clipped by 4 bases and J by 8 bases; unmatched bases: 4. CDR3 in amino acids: CASSPGQGAHSPLHF. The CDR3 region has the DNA TGCGCCAGCAGCCCGGGACAGGGGGCTCATTCACCCCTCCACTTT. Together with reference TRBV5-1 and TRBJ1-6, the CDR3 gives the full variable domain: KAGVTQTPRYLIKTRGQQVTLSCSPISGHRSVSWYQQTPGQGLQFLFEYFSETQRNKGNFPGRFSGRQFSNSRSEMNVSTLELGDSALYLCASSPGQGAHSPLHFGNGTRLTVT.

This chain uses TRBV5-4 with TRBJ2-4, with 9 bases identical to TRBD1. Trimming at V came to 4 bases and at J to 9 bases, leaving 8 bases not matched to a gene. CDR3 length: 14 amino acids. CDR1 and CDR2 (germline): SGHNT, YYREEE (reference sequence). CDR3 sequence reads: CASSPWTGESIQYF. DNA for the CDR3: TGTGCCAGCAGCCCCTGGACAGGGGAAAGCATTCAGTACTTC.

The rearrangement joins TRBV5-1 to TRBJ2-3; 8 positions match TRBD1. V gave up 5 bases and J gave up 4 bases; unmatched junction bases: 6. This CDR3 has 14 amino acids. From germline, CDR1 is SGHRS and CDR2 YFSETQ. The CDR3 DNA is TGCGCCAGCAGAGGACAGGGAATGGCAGATACGCAGTATTTT. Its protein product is CASRGQGMADTQYF.

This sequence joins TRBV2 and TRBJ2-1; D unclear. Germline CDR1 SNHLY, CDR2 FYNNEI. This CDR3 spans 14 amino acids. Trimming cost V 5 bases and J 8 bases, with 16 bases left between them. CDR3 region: CASSTHAVGDEQFF. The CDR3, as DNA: TGTGCCAGCAGTACCCACGCCGTGGGCGATGAGCAGTTCTTC.

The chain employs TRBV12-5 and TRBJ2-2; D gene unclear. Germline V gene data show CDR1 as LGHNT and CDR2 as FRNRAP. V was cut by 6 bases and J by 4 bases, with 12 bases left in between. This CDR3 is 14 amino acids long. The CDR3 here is CASGPFGVTGELFF. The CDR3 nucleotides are TGTGCTAGTGGCCCCTTCGGCGTCACCGGGGAGCTGTTTTTT.